The source of this TCR beta chain is a study of control samples from healthy donors and cancer patients. The CDR3 is made up of 15 amino acids. Germline CDR1 MNHEY, CDR2 SMNVEV (reference sequence). The V and J ends lost 1 base and 6 bases, in that order; junction bases with no gene match: 6. Some clones are missing from TCRdb's copy, which holds only in-frame ones; the method was immunoSEQ multiplex PCR. The table has 120,000 to 150,000 clones, 90% to 95% seen once; the top ten hold around 13%. The clonotype was recovered from a man aged 40-55 years in good health. J is TRBJ1-2 and V is TRBV27; 9 bases line up with TRBD1. Sequenced sample: blood. The CDR3 here is CASSLLSQGADGYTF. CDR3 DNA: TGTGCCAGCAGTTTATTATCACAGGGGGCCGATGGCTACACCTTC.